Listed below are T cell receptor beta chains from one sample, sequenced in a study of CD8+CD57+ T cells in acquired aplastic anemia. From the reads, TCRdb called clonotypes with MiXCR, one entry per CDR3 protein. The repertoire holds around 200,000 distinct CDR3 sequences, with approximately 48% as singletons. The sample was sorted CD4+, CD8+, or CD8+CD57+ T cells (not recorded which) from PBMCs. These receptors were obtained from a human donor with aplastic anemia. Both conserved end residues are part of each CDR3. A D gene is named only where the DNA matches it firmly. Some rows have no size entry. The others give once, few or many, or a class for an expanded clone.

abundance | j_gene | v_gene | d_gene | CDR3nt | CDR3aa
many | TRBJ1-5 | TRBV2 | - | TGTGCCAGCAGCCTACACGGGGAGGGAAGTCAGCCCCAGCATTTT | CASSLHGEGSQPQHF
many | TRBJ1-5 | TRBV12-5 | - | TGTGCTAGTGGGCGGTACAGCAATCAGCCCCAGCATTTT | CASGRYSNQPQHF
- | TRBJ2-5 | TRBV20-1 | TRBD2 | TGCAGTGCCGGCAGCGGGGGATCCTTCCAAGAGACCCAGTACTTC | CSAGSGGSFQETQYF
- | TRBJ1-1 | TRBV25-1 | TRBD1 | TGTGCCAGCAGTATCACAGGGGGCGGGACTGAAGCTTTCTTT | CASSITGGGTEAFF
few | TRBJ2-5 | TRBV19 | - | TGTGCCAGTAGTATCGAATTCGGGACCGTCACCCAGTACTTC | CASSIEFGTVTQYF
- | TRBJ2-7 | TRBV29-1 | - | TGCAGCGTTGAATCGGCGCAGACCTACGAGCAGTACTTC | CSVESAQTYEQYF
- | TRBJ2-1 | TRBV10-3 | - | TGTGCCATCAGTGAGTCCCGGGATTACAATGAGCAGTTCTTC | CAISESRDYNEQFF
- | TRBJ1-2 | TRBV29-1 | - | TGCAGCGTTGGGAGATATGGCTACACCTTC | CSVGRYGYTF
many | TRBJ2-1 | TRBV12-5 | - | TGTGCTAGTGGTTTGGCCAGAGGGAATGAGCAGTTCTTC | CASGLARGNEQFF
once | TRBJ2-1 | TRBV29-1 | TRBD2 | TGCAGCGTTGAGAGCGGGACCAATGAGCAGTTCTTC | CSVESGTNEQFF
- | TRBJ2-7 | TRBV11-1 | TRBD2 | TGTGCCAGCAGCCCCCCCCAGACTAGCGGTGTTTACGAGCAGTACTTC | CASSPPQTSGVYEQYF
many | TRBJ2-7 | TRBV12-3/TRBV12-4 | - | TGTGCCAGCAGTTTTCTGGGACCCTACGAGCAGTACTTC | CASSFLGPYEQYF
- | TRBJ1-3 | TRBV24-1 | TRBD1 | TGTGCCACCAGTCATCTTGACAGGGGATGTGGAAACACCATATATTTT | CATSHLDRGCGNTIYF
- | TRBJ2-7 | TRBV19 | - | TGTGCCAGTAGTATAGAGAGGGGCGAGCAGTACTTC | CASSIERGEQYF
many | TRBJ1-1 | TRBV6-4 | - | TGTGCCAGCAGTGCCATGCTGAACACTGAAGCTTTCTTT | CASSAMLNTEAFF
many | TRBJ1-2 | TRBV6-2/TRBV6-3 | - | TGTGCCAGCAGTTGGACACGTCGGGACCTTAACTATGGCTACACCTTC | CASSWTRRDLNYGYTF
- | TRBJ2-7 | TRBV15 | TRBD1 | TGTGCCACCAGCAGAGGACAGGGGAACGAGCAGTACTTC | CATSRGQGNEQYF
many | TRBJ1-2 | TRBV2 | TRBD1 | TGTGCCAGGAAGGGACAGGGGCTCTATGGCTACACCTTC | CARKGQGLYGYTF
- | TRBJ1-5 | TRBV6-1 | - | TGTGCCAGCGACCGTGGGCAGAGCTATAGCAATCAGCCCCAGCATTTT | CASDRGQSYSNQPQHF
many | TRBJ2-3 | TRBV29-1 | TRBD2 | TGCAGCATCCTGGCTGGGACTAGCGGGGGGGGTCGAATGAACTTT | CSILAGTSGGGRMNF
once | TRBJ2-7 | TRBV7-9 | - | TGTGCCACCGTGAGACAGGAAAGCTCCTACGAGCAGTACTTC | CATVRQESSYEQYF
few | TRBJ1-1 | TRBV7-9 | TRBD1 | TGTGCCAGCAGCTTAGGACAGGGCACTGAAGCTTTCTTT | CASSLGQGTEAFF
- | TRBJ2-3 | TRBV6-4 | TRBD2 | TGTGCCAGCAGTGAGATGGGGGGGGGCACAGATACGCAGTATTTT | CASSEMGGGTDTQYF
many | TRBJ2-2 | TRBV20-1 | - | TGCAGTGCTGAGGGGCGGTTGCCGGACACCGGGGAGCTGTTTTTT | CSAEGRLPDTGELFF
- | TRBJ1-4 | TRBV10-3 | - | TGTGCCATCAGGAACCCAGGGGAGGATGAAAAACTGTTTTTT | CAIRNPGEDEKLFF
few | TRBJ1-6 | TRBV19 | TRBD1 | TGTGCCAGTAACCCGAATGACAGGGGGTACTCACCCCTCCACTTT | CASNPNDRGYSPLHF
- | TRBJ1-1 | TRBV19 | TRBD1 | TGTGCCAGTAGCAACAGGGGGCGTAATGAAGCTTTCTTT | CASSNRGRNEAFF
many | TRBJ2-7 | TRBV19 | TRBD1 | TGTGCCAGTAGCCCCACAGGGGGCGCAGGGCAGGAGCAGTACTTC | CASSPTGGAGQEQYF
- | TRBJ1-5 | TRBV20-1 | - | TGCAGCACAGGGTTTAGCAATCAGCCCCAGCATTTT | CSTGFSNQPQHF
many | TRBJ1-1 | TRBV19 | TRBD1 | TGTGCCAGTAGTATCCGGACAGGGGCATTAACTGAAGCTTTCTTT | CASSIRTGALTEAFF
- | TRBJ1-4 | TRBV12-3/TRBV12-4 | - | TGTGCCAGCAGTTTAGATACAGGACAGCTGTTTTTT | CASSLDTGQLFF
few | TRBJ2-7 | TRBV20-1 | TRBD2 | TGCAGTGGCAAGACTAGCGGGGGCTACGAGCAGTACTTC | CSGKTSGGYEQYF
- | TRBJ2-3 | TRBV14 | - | TGTGCCAGCAGCCGAGTGCGGACCTGGATCGGCACAGATACGCAGTATTTT | CASSRVRTWIGTDTQYF
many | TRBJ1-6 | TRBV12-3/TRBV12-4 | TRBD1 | TGTGCCAGCACCCGGGTAGGGACAGGGGCCTCACCCCTCCACTTT | CASTRVGTGASPLHF
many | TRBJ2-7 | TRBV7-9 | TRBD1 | TGTGCCAGCAGCCTTACGGACGGACAGGGCGAGCAGTACTTC | CASSLTDGQGEQYF
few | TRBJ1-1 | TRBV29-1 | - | TGCAGCGTTCTGGACCAAGGGAACATCGAAGCTTTCTTT | CSVLDQGNIEAFF
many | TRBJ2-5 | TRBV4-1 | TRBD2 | TGCGCCAGCAGCCGGATTGAAACCGGGACTAGCGGGGGGGCCTTAGAGACCCAGTACTTC | CASSRIETGTSGGALETQYF
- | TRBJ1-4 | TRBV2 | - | TGTGCCAGCAGTGAAGTGACGGTGAATGAAAAACTGTTTTTT | CASSEVTVNEKLFF
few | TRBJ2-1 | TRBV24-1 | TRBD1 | TGTGCCACCAGTGATGCCGGCACAGGGGTTTACAATGAGCAGTTCTTC | CATSDAGTGVYNEQFF
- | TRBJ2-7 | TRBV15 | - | TGTGCCACCAGCAGAGAGACAGGAATCTACGAGCAGTACTTC | CATSRETGIYEQYF
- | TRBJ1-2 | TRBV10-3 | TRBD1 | TGTGCCATCAGTGGGTCAGGGGGCTGGAAAGGCTACACCTTC | CAISGSGGWKGYTF
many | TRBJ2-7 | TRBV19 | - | TGTGCCAGTTTGTTTCTTCGGCAGTACTTC | CASLFLRQYF
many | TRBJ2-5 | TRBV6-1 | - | TGTGCCAGCAGTGAAGCGGGAGAGACCCAGTACTTC | CASSEAGETQYF
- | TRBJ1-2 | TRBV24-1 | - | TGTGCCACCAGTCCGAGGGTACAGGGCTATGGCTACACCTTC | CATSPRVQGYGYTF
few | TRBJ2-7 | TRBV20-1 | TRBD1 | TGCAGTGCTAGTCGCCAGGGGGACGAGCAGTACTTC | CSASRQGDEQYF
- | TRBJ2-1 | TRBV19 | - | TGTGCCAGTAGTATTGGACCAGCCAATGAGCAGTTCTTC | CASSIGPANEQFF
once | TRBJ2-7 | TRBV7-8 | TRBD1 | TGTGCCAGCAGCTCCCAAGGGGGTAGACAGGGGGAGCAGTACTTC | CASSSQGGRQGEQYF
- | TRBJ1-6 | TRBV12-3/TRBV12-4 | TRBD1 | TGTGCCAGCACCGTGACAGGGGGCAATTCACCCCTCCACTTT | CASTVTGGNSPLHF
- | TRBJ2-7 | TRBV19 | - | TGTGCCAGTAGTCAACCAGGGGAGTTGACCTACGAGCAGTACTTC | CASSQPGELTYEQYF
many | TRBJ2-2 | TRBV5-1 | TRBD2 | TGCGCCAGCAGCGTAACTAGCGCGACATTCACCGGGGAGCTGTTTTTT | CASSVTSATFTGELFF
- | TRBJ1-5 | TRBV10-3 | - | TGTGCCATCAGTGAGGGGGCGCCCGGTCAGCCCCAGCATTTT | CAISEGAPGQPQHF
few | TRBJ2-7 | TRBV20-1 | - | TGCAGTGCTAGAGACAAAGGTGTAACGTACTTC | CSARDKGVTYF
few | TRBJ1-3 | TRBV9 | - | TGTGCCAGCAGCCCTCATTCCGGGAACACCATATATTTT | CASSPHSGNTIYF
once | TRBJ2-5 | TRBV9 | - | TGTGCCAGCACAGGGGATGGGGTGACCCAGTACTTC | CASTGDGVTQYF
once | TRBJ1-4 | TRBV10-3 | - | TGTGCCATCACGGGGCAGCTTAATGAAAAACTGTTTTTT | CAITGQLNEKLFF
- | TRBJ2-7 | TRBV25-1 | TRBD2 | TGTGCCAGCACCGAGGGAGGGTACGGGTACGACCAGTACTTC | CASTEGGYGYDQYF
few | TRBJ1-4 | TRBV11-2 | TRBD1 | TGTGCCAGCAGCTTAGGCCGACAGGGGAGGGTCGGTGAAAAACTGTTTTTT | CASSLGRQGRVGEKLFF
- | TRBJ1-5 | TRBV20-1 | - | TGCAGTGCTACCGAATCGGGCAGGGACAATCAGCCCCAGCATTTT | CSATESGRDNQPQHF
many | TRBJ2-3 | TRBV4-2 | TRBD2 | TGTGCCAGCAGCCAGGCTAGCGGGGGAAATACGCAGTATTTT | CASSQASGGNTQYF